The present T cell receptor beta chain was sequenced within a study of beta chain features in type 1 diabetes. Study details: On cell yields, gender and age, patients and healthy donors were similar.

The CDR3 extends over 16 amino acids. CDR1 and CDR2 from the germline V gene are LGHNA and YNFKEQ. The V segment lost 4 bases and the J segment 4 bases; nucleotides outside the gene matches: 6. This clone has just a few counts. What it binds is unknown. Findings and limits, study-wide: TCRB CDR3s from Type 1 diabetes patients were moderately but significantly shorter in all four CD4+ subsets.

Since all of the isolated RNA was reverse transcribed, expressed TCRB transcripts were what got sequenced. Mean read depth for naive, central memory and regulatory T cell samples was 3 million to 4.5 million reads. Measured with immunoSEQ multiplex PCR; TCRdb has only the in-frame clones, and not every one. The table includes 95,000 to 150,000 clones, 15% to 20% detected once. The specimen sequenced was central memory CD4+ T cells from blood. The rearrangement uses TRBV4-2 and TRBJ2-3; 12 bases agree with TRBD2. The clonotype comes from a man aged 25 to 45 with type 1 diabetes. The CDR3 DNA sequence: TGTGCCAGCAGCCCTACGACTAGCGGGGGCGCAGATACGCAGTATTTT. Translated, it gives CASSPTTSGGADTQYF.